The clone carrying this T cell receptor (beta chain) was detected only a few times. As yet, its antigen is unknown. TCRdb reprocessed the reads via MiXCR and lists one record per CDR3 protein. This sample has 300,000 to 400,000 distinct CDR3 sequences, with roughly 18% found just once. This record belongs to a study of T cell repertoires in cytomegalovirus infection. Study as a whole: Public TCR beta signatures indicated both CMV infection and matching HLA type. Study-level results: Using cumulative public TCR beta family frequency, the authors identified those who carried CMV together with the relevant HLA. The study found HLA-C-restricted CMV-specific TCR beta clonotypes dominating the ex vivo response.

This CDR3 has 16 amino acids. The germline V gene encodes CDR1 SGHTA and CDR2 FQGNSA. The V and J ends lost 5 bases and 6 bases, in that order; junction bases with no gene match: 8. Material: PBMCs. The TCR sequence derives from a human donor in good health (CMV status not recorded). Some clones in this sample may be carry-over from other donors' samples. The chain combines TRBV7-2 with TRBJ2-4; TRBD1 aligns across 12 bases. The CDR3 loop reads CASSQQAGQGANIQYF. CDR3 coding DNA: TGTGCCAGCAGCCAACAGGCGGGACAGGGGGCAAACATTCAGTACTTC.